The clone carrying this TCR beta chain turned up a few times. Germline-derived CDR1 and CDR2 are MGHRA and YSYEKL. The length of the CDR3 is 15 residues. Trimming removed 3 bases from V and 1 base from J, with 12 bases in between. PCR was performed a second time for about 7 to 12 cycles using a sample-barcoded 5' primer and a J-beta primer mix. TCRdb re-analysed the 5' RACE reads in MiXCR, keeping a single row per CDR3 protein. The sample consists of approximately 800,000 distinct CDR3 sequences, approximately 24% of them appearing once. These data come from a study of blood T cells in healthy people across ages. The data also belong to a second study, concerning T cells of mothers and their children.

Sequenced: blood. The rearrangement links TRBV4-1 to TRBJ1-1; tentatively, D is TRBD1 (5 bases). The receptor's source is a boy between 10 and 17 years old in good health. CDR3 DNA: TGCGCCAGCAGCCATATGGGACGCCGGAACACTGAAGCTTTCTTT. Amino acids: CASSHMGRRNTEAFF.